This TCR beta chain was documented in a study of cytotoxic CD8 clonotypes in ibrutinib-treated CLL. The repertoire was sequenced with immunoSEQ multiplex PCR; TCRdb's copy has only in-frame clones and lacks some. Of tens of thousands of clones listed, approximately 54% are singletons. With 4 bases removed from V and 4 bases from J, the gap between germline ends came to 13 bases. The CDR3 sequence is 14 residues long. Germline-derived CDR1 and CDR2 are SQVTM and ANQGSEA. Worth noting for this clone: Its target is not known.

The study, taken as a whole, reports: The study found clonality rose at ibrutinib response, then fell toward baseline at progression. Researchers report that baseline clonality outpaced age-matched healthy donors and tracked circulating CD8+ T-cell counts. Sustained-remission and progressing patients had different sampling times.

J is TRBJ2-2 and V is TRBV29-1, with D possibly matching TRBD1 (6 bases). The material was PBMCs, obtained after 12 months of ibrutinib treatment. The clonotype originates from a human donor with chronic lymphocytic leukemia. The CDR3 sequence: CSVVGQGTTGELFF. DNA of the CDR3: TGCAGCGTTGTAGGTCAGGGGACCACCGGGGAGCTGTTTTTT.